This record covers a single T cell receptor beta chain. Its antigen is not known. The data derive from a study of T cells after yellow fever vaccination. Universal primer sites and UMIs were introduced during 5'RACE template-switching synthesis of TCR cDNA. TCRdb ran MiXCR on the 5' RACE reads and lists one entry per CDR3 protein. The sample records 450,000 to 600,000 distinct CDR3 sequences, roughly 14% being singletons. Study-level points and caveats: The appearance of a small share of clonotypes in both CD4 and CD8 compartments was observed.

The CDR3 sequence is 14 residues long. Germline values: CDR1 MDHEN, CDR2 SYDVKM. V gave up 3 bases and J gave up 3 bases, with 10 bases separating them. The chain combines TRBV28 with TRBJ2-3; no definite D call. The starting material was PBMCs, obtained on the day of the yellow fever booster vaccination. This clonotype originated in a man aged 25 to 45 who received the YFV17D yellow fever vaccine. The CDR3 region is CASSFTEPTDTQYF. CDR3 nucleotides: TGTGCCAGCAGTTTTACCGAACCGACAGATACGCAGTATTTT.